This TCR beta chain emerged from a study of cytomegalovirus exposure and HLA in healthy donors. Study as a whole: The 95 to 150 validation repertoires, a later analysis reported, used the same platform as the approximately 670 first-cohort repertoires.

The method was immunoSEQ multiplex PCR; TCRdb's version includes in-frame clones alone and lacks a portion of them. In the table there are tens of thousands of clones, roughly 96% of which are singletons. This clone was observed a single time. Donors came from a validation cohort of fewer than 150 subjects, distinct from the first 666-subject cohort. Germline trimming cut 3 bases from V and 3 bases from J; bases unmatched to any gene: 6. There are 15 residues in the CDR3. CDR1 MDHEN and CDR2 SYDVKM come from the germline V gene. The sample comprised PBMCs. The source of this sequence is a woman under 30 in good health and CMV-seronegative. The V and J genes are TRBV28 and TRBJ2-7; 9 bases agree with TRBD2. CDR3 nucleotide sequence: TGTGCCAGCAGTTTTCACCCTAGCGGGATCTACGAGCAGTACTTC. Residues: CASSFHPSGIYEQYF.